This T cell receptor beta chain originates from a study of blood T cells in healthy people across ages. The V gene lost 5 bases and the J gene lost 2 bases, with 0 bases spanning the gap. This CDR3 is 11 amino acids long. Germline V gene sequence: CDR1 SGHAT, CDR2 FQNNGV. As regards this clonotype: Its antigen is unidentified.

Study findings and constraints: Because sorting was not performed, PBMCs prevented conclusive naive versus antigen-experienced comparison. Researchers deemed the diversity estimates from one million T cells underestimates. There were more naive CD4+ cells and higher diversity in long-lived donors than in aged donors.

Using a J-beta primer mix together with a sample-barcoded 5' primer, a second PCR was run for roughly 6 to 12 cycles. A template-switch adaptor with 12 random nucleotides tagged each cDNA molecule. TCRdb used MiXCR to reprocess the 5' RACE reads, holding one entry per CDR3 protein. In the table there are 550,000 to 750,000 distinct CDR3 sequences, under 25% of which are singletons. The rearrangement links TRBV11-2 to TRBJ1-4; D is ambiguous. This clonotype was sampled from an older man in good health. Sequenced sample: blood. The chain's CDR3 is CASSTNEKLFF. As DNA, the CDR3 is TGTGCCAGCAGCACTAATGAAAAACTGTTTTTT. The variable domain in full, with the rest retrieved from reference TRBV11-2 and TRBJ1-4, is EAGVAQSPRYKIIEKRQSVAFWCNPISGHATLYWYQQILGQGPKLLIQFQNNGVVDDSQLPKDRFSAERLKGVDSTLKIQPAKLEDSAVYLCASSTNEKLFFGSGTQLSVL.